This T cell receptor (beta chain) appears in the sequencing data of a study of PD-1 blockade in mismatch repair-deficient tumors. Generated by immunoSEQ multiplex PCR, the TCRdb table keeps only in-frame clones and is missing some. The data contain around 51,000 clones, over 70% of them singletons. J lost 7 bases, V lost 5 bases, and 2 bases had no gene match. CDR1 and CDR2 (germline): SGHTA, FQGNSA. The CDR3 is 11 residues long. PCR or immunohistochemistry showed mismatch repair deficiency in every enrolled patient. The receptor comes from an adult with mismatch repair-deficient cancer. The chain uses TRBV7-2 and TRBJ2-7; 7 bases line up with TRBD2. The starting material was peripheral blood, obtained less than 21 weeks after starting pembrolizumab. As DNA, the CDR3 is TGTGCCAGCAGCAGCGGGACGGAGCAGTACTTC. Residues: CASSSGTEQYF. Using reference TRBV7-2 and TRBJ2-7 for the parts outside the CDR3, the full variable domain is GAGVSQSPSNKVTEKGKDVELRCDPISGHTALYWYRQSLGQGLEFLIYFQGNSAPDKSGLPSDRFSAERTGGSVSTLTIQRTQQEDSAVYLCASSSGTEQYFGPGTRLTVT.